The present T cell receptor (beta chain) was sequenced within a study of regulatory T cells in long-lasting Graves disease. Time point meaning: persistent/refractory GD, antithyroid drugs over 5 years with positive TRAb. The TCR library was made from RNA extracted from PBMCs. Graves' disease diagnosis followed American Thyroid Association guidelines. To make TCR beta libraries, researchers used iRepertoire HTBI primers and Arm-PCR of CDR3 regions. TCRdb analysed the multiplex PCR reads with MiXCR anew, one entry per CDR3 protein. The sample records a few hundred thousand distinct CDR3 sequences, 23% being singletons. Trimming took off 3 bases at V and 0 bases at J, with 6 bases between the two ends. CDR1 and CDR2 (germline): SGHDN, FVKESK. CDR3 size: 14 residues.

The input for sequencing was peripheral blood mononuclear cells (PBMCs), taken when the disease was refractory, from a patient treated with antithyroid drugs. V and J are TRBV14 and TRBJ2-4; weak D call: TRBD1 (6 bases). The receptor was derived from a middle-aged woman with Graves disease. CDR3 nucleotides: TGTGCCAGCAGCCAGGGACAAGCCAAAAACATTCAGTACTTC. Its protein product is CASSQGQAKNIQYF. Together with reference TRBV14 and TRBJ2-4, the CDR3 gives the full variable domain: EAGVTQFPSHSVIEKGQTVTLRCDPISGHDNLYWYRRVMGKEIKFLLHFVKESKQDESGMPNNRFLAERTGGTYSTLKVQPAELEDSGVYFCASSQGQAKNIQYFGAGTRLSVL.